These T cell receptor beta chains were read from a single sample in a study of neoadjuvant anti-PD-1 for oral cavity cancer. Some clones are missing from TCRdb's copy, which holds only in-frame ones; the method was immunoSEQ multiplex PCR. There are 5,500 to 8,000 clones in the sample; roughly 74% occur only once, and 2.7% lies in the top ten. The starting material was PBMCs, obtained before nivolumab (anti-PD-1) treatment. The receptors stem from a person aged 40 to 85 with oral cavity squamous cell carcinoma. Each CDR3 is given with its conserved first and last residue. The D gene is left open where the match is weak.

D gene: -; V gene: TRBV19; CDR3 protein: CASSALIREYYNEQFF
D gene: -; V gene: TRBV9; CDR3 protein: CASSVRQGTDTQYF
D gene: -; V gene: TRBV15; CDR3 protein: CATSRGGERVQPQHF
D gene: -; V gene: TRBV7-2; CDR3 protein: CASNPIRSHGEQFF
D gene: -; V gene: TRBV29-1; CDR3 protein: CSVSRFNTGELFF
D gene: -; V gene: TRBV21-1; CDR3 protein: CASSKVEGELIHRGRDTEAFF
D gene: TRBD1; V gene: TRBV11-1; CDR3 protein: CASSLLPGQLQETQYF
D gene: -; V gene: TRBV9; CDR3 protein: CASSASPRRAGANVLTF
D gene: -; V gene: TRBV6-1; CDR3 protein: CASSDRENSPLHF
D gene: -; V gene: TRBV2; CDR3 protein: CASSEPVWLGSGYGYTF
D gene: -; V gene: TRBV7-9; CDR3 protein: CASSSLEGLTEKLFF
D gene: -; V gene: TRBV19; CDR3 protein: CASSFARGLNQPQHF
D gene: -; V gene: TRBV11-2; CDR3 protein: CASSLDGRGGEKLFF
D gene: -; V gene: TRBV9; CDR3 protein: CASSVETEGGYTF
D gene: TRBD2; V gene: TRBV9; CDR3 protein: CASSYMTSGGVQTQYF
D gene: -; V gene: TRBV7-9; CDR3 protein: CASSFGGLPGLEQYF
D gene: -; V gene: TRBV28; CDR3 protein: CASRLGSTDTQYF
D gene: -; V gene: TRBV12-5; CDR3 protein: CASALTGPNQPQHF
D gene: -; V gene: TRBV18; CDR3 protein: CASSPPNTEAFF
D gene: -; V gene: TRBV7-2; CDR3 protein: CASSLDRSDTQYF
D gene: -; V gene: TRBV11-2; CDR3 protein: CASSLDGAGALYEQYF
D gene: -; V gene: TRBV19; CDR3 protein: CASSPSTSMETQYF
D gene: TRBD1; V gene: TRBV10-3; CDR3 protein: CAISEFGTGEAYGYTF
D gene: -; V gene: TRBV12-5; CDR3 protein: CASGLRRQRGGELFF
D gene: -; V gene: TRBV29-1; CDR3 protein: CSVGVVGTANEKLFF
D gene: -; V gene: TRBV2; CDR3 protein: CASSENPGTGSPLHF
D gene: -; V gene: TRBV11-3; CDR3 protein: CASSLKGLHSNQPQHF
D gene: TRBD1; V gene: TRBV11-3; CDR3 protein: CASSLALQGYEQYF
D gene: -; V gene: TRBV11-2; CDR3 protein: CASSSALLEQYF
D gene: -; V gene: TRBV7-8; CDR3 protein: CASSFRQSYNEQFF
D gene: -; V gene: TRBV6-5; CDR3 protein: CASSLGQFNSPLHF
D gene: -; V gene: TRBV5-1; CDR3 protein: CASRQGYNMNTEAFF